These 8 T cell receptor beta chains came from one sample sequenced in a study of regulatory T cells in long-lasting Graves disease. Indicated time point: newly diagnosed GD, antithyroid drugs for less than 3 months. Researchers made the TCR library from RNA that was extracted from PBMCs. CDR3 regions were amplified by Arm-PCR using iRepertoire HTBI primers to build TCR beta libraries. MiXCR was run by TCRdb on the multiplex PCR reads, yielding one entry per CDR3 protein. The table includes a few hundred thousand distinct CDR3 sequences, around 11% detected once. These records were also assigned to another study, of T cells in Graves' hyperthyroidism and ophthalmopathy.

This specimen was peripheral blood mononuclear cells (PBMCs), taken at new diagnosis, from a patient treated with antithyroid drugs. These receptors all come from a young woman with Graves disease.

This clonotype was seen a handful of times. The chain has TRBV5-1 and TRBJ2-1; D not certain. Germline CDR1 and CDR2: SGHRS and YFSETQ. V was trimmed by 6 bases and J by 7 bases, leaving 14 bases between them. This CDR3 is 13 amino acids long. This chain's CDR3 is CASNPSIRNEQFF. Written as DNA, the CDR3 is TGCGCCAGCAACCCTTCAATTAGAAATGAGCAGTTCTTC.

A remark on this clonotype: This may come from a read error, since a much larger clone is one base off. The chain joins TRBV6-2 or TRBV6-3 to TRBJ2-5; no firm D call. Looked up from germline, CDR1 is MNHEY and CDR2 is SVGEGT. V was cut by 6 bases and J by 6 bases, with 14 bases left in between. This CDR3 spans 13 amino acids. In DNA, the CDR3 is TGTGCCAGCAGCGTCGGCTGGAGAAAGACCCAGTACTTC. Encoded protein: CASSVGWRKTQYF.

This clonotype occurred many times. The J gene is TRBJ2-1, the V gene TRBV7-9; possible D gene TRBD1, 6 bases. The CDR3 consists of 17 residues. Deletions cut 4 bases from V and 6 bases from J, with 22 bases between. Looked up from germline, CDR1 is SEHNR and CDR2 is FQNEAQ (reference sequence). The CDR3 is CASSSRPGHNGANEQFF. The CDR3 bases are TGTGCCAGCAGCTCCAGACCGGGACACAATGGGGCCAATGAGCAGTTCTTC. Filled out from reference TRBV7-9 and TRBJ2-1, the complete variable domain reads DTGVSQNPRHKITKRGQNVTFRCDPISEHNRLYWYRQTLGQGPEFLTYFQNEAQLEKSRLLSDRFSAERPKGSFSTLEIQRTEQGDSAMYLCASSSRPGHNGANEQFFGPGTRLTVL.

In its sample, this clonotype was seen many times. The V call is TRBV7-3, the J call TRBJ2-1; D unresolved. The CDR3 sequence is 11 residues long. Trimming removed 8 bases at V and 8 bases at J, with 10 bases between. Germline CDR1 reads SGHTA; CDR2 reads FQGTGA. The CDR3 DNA reads TGTGCCAGCCCACTCGTGGATGAGCAGTTCTTC. Translated: CASPLVDEQFF. The full variable domain, its missing parts supplied by reference TRBV7-3 and TRBJ2-1, is GAGVSQTPSNKVTEKGKYVELRCDPISGHTALYWYRQSLGQGPEFLIYFQGTGAADDSGLPNDRFFAVRPEGSVSTLKIQRTERGDSAVYLCASPLVDEQFFGPGTRLTVL.

In its sample, this clonotype was seen a few times. V is TRBV7-2 and J is TRBJ2-1; TRBD1 or TRBD2 may be the D gene (5 bases each). CDR3 length equals 15 residues. Germline V CDR1 and CDR2: SGHTA, FQGNSA. The V and J ends lost 6 bases and 0 bases respectively, with 12 bases between them. CDR3 in DNA: TGTGCCAGCAGATTCGGGGCGAGCTCCTACAATGAGCAGTTCTTC. This translates into CASRFGASSYNEQFF.

This clonotype was counted ten times or more. The chain recombines TRBV7-9 with TRBJ1-1, with unresolved D. Trimming removed 7 bases at V and 7 bases at J, with 13 bases between. Germline CDR1 is SEHNR and CDR2 is FQNEAQ (reference sequence). This CDR3 contains 12 residues. The DNA of the CDR3 is TGTGCCAGCACCGATCGGGAGATTGAAGCTTTCTTT. It specifies CASTDREIEAFF.

The CDR3 nucleotides are TGTGCCACCAGTGGTGGGACAGGGAGCACAGATACGCAGTATTTT. The encoded protein is CATSGGTGSTDTQYF. The V call is TRBV24-1, the J call TRBJ2-3; 9 bases agree with TRBD1. V dropped 5 bases and J dropped 0; count of bases not matched to a gene: 2. CDR1 is KGHDR, CDR2 SFDVKD, per germline. The length of the CDR3 is 15 residues.

The chain combines TRBV20-1 with TRBJ2-4, with TRBD1 matching over 9 bases. Germline CDR1 reads DFQATT; CDR2 reads SNEGSKA (reference sequence). This CDR3 region has 14 residues. The junction had 10 bases not matched to a gene; V was cut back by 5 bases and J by 8 bases. CDR3 sequence reads: CSAPGTGLLDIQYF. The CDR3 nucleotides read TGCAGTGCTCCCGGGACAGGGCTGCTGGACATTCAGTACTTC.